The present T cell receptor beta chain was sequenced within a study of shared clonotypes between healthy human individuals. Across the study: CD4 naive and memory got three plates each, CD8 naive two, CD8 memory one.

This clone was recorded only once. The antigen remains undetermined. Study conclusions and caveats: Donor scarcity curtailed the genetic and exposure-history diversity represented herein.

Original processing methods: ImmunoSEQ junction-only sequences lacked quality scores, so their filtering differed. Using immunoSEQ multiplex PCR, the repertoire was profiled, and TCRdb retains in-frame clones only, with some absent. D and trimming were read from the DNA, whereas the V and J calls and clone size are those reported in that table. The table lists over a million clones, under 80% of them singletons. The sequenced sample was memory CD4+ T cells sorted from blood. Regarding subset: CD45RA-negative fraction. The receptor was isolated from a man aged 18 to 30 in good health.

Here the CDR3 reads CASSSGQAYGYTF. As DNA, the CDR3 is TGTGCCAGCAGCTCCGGACAAGCCTATGGCTACACCTTC. The V and J genes are TRBV9 and TRBJ1-2, with D maybe TRBD1 (5 bases). The CDR3 consists of 13 residues. The germline V gene encodes CDR1 SGDLS and CDR2 YYNGEE. Trimming left V 4 bases short and J 4 bases short, with 11 bases between. Full variable domain (outside the CDR3, taken from reference TRBV9 and TRBJ1-2): DSGVTQTPKHLITATGQRVTLRCSPRSGDLSVYWYQQSLDQGLQFLIQYYNGEERAKGNILERFSAQQFPDLHSELNLSSLELGDSALYFCASSSGQAYGYTFGSGTRLTVV.